The 7 T cell receptor beta chains below all came from one sample that was sequenced in a study of regulatory T cells in long-lasting Graves disease. With iRepertoire HTBI primers and Arm-PCR of CDR3 regions, TCR beta libraries were built. MiXCR, run by TCRdb on the multiplex PCR reads, gives a single entry per CDR3 protein. The sample shows under 400,000 distinct CDR3 sequences, around 17% of them seen only once. The time point here: newly diagnosed GD, antithyroid drugs for less than 3 months. The TCR library was made from RNA extracted from PBMCs. These data also formed part of another study, on T cells in Graves' hyperthyroidism and ophthalmopathy.

The sample consisted of peripheral blood mononuclear cells (PBMCs), taken at new diagnosis, from a patient treated with antithyroid drugs. These receptors all stem from a man aged 40-49 years with Graves disease.

In its sample, this clonotype was seen many times. This chain uses TRBV20-1 with TRBJ2-3; the match to TRBD2 covers 8 bases. Germline V gene sequence: CDR1 DFQATT, CDR2 SNEGSKA (reference sequence). The length of the CDR3 is 15 residues. Trimming at V came to 3 bases and at J to 10 bases, leaving 15 bases not matched to a gene. The CDR3 reads CSASSASGGALAQYF. The CDR3 bases are TGCAGTGCTAGTTCGGCGTCGGGGGGGGCCCTAGCGCAGTATTTT.

Regarding this clonotype: This could be a read error, since a much larger clone is one nucleotide away. The chain couples TRBV6-2 or TRBV6-3 to TRBJ1-2; D is perhaps TRBD1 (5 bases). The CDR3 is 14 amino acids. Germline assignment: CDR1 MNHEY and CDR2 SVGEGT. The CDR3 DNA is TGTGCCAGCAGTGAAGGTCTCAGGGCAGAGGGCTACATCTTC. This encodes CASSEGLRAEGYIF.

The rearrangement joins TRBV18 to TRBJ1-6, with no clear D. Germline CDR1 is KGHSH and CDR2 is LQKENI. There are 13 residues in the CDR3. Deletions cut 4 bases from V and 0 bases from J, with 1 base between. The CDR3 spells CASSRSYNSPLHF. CDR3 in DNA: TGTGCCAGCTCACGCTCCTATAATTCACCCCTCCACTTT.

The rearrangement links TRBV5-1 to TRBJ2-5, with D maybe TRBD1 (5 bases). Germline V gene lookup returns CDR1 SGHRS and CDR2 YFSETQ. V shed 1 base and J shed 0 bases, with 7 bases lying between them. The CDR3 sequence is 14 residues long. CDR3 amino acids: CASSLMTDQETQYF. CDR3 sequence (DNA): TGCGCCAGCAGCTTGATGACAGACCAAGAGACCCAGTACTTC.

Comments on this clonotype: A far larger clone differs by one base, so this is likely a read error. V and J are TRBV2 and TRBJ2-7, with D possibly matching TRBD2 (5 bases). V was clipped by 7 bases and J by 3 bases, with 19 bases between them. CDR1 is SNHLY and CDR2 is FYNNEI in the germline V gene. This CDR3 is 15 amino acids long. CDR3 sequence: CASNFRPPGSYEQYF. CDR3 coding DNA: TGTGCCAGCAATTTTCGCCCCCCTGGGAGCTACGAGCAGTACTTC.

The chain employs TRBV18 and TRBJ2-7; 7 bases are a match to TRBD1. The germline CDR1 and CDR2 sequences are KGHSH and LQKENI. This CDR3 comprises 14 residues. Trimming took 3 bases from V and 3 from J; bases not matched to a gene: 5. The CDR3 nucleotides read TGTGCCAGCTCACCCGCGACAGGGCACTACGAGCAGTACTTC. The encoded protein is CASSPATGHYEQYF.

This clonotype has ten or more counts. The chain couples TRBV6-1 to TRBJ2-3; D is perhaps TRBD1 (5 bases). The CDR3 runs to 13 residues. The ends were cut back, 5 bases at V and 6 bases at J, with 12 bases in the middle. Germline-derived CDR1 and CDR2 are MNHNS and SASEGT. The CDR3 region has the DNA TGTGCCAGCAGTCCTCACCCAGGGGATACGCAGTATTTT. It is translated as CASSPHPGDTQYF.